This T cell receptor beta chain was identified during a study of blood T cell repertoires in COVID-19. Turning to the study itself: Specimens from acute and convalescent COVID-19 originated in the United States, Italy and Spain.

The assay was immunoSEQ multiplex PCR, and TCRdb's table has in-frame clones only and misses some. The sample carries approximately 160,000 clones, roughly 86% recorded once. Trimming took off 4 bases at V and 3 bases at J, with 19 bases between the two ends. This CDR3 region has 16 residues. The germline V gene encodes CDR1 MDHEN and CDR2 SYDVKM. Followed longitudinally, the Seattle patients had been enrolled during active infection. What was sequenced was peripheral blood. The sequence was obtained from a man between 60 and 75 years old with COVID-19, enrolled during active disease. J is TRBJ2-7 and V is TRBV28; no firm D call. DNA of the CDR3: TGTGCCAGCAGTTCCCATTACTCCTCTCTCTACTACGAGCAGTACTTC. Protein: CASSSHYSSLYYEQYF.